These 2 T cell receptor beta chains share one sample of origin, sequenced in a study of blood T cell repertoires in COVID-19. The protocol was immunoSEQ multiplex PCR, while the TCRdb copy is restricted to in-frame clones and leaves out a portion. The sample consists of roughly 170,000 clones, approximately 80% of them appearing once. The sample was PBMCs or T cells enriched from blood (not recorded which). These receptors were taken from a woman aged 50 to 60 who had recovered from COVID-19.

This clone turned up a few times. The CDR3 sequence: CASSLDGDGYTF. Written as DNA, the CDR3 is TGTGCCAGCAGCTTAGATGGAGATGGCTACACCTTC. J is TRBJ1-2 and V is TRBV7-9; D is ambiguous. The V gene's germline CDR1 is SEHNR and CDR2 FQNEAQ (reference sequence). This CDR3 comprises 12 residues. V shed 1 base and J shed 6 bases, with 6 bases lying between them.

The V gene is TRBV28, the J gene TRBJ1-4, with D uncertain. CDR1 and CDR2 (germline): MDHEN, SYDVKM. V was cut by 3 bases and J by 10 bases, with 12 bases left in between. This CDR3 is built from 13 residues. CDR3 in amino acids: CASSFQRSGKLFF. The DNA for the CDR3 is TGTGCCAGCAGTTTTCAGCGATCGGGAAAACTGTTTTTT. The variable domain in full, with the rest retrieved from reference TRBV28 and TRBJ1-4, is DVKVTQSSRYLVKRTGEKVFLECVQDMDHENMFWYRQDPGLGLRLIYFSYDVKMKEKGDIPEGYSVSREKKERFSLILESASTNQTSMYLCASSFQRSGKLFFGSGTQLSVL.